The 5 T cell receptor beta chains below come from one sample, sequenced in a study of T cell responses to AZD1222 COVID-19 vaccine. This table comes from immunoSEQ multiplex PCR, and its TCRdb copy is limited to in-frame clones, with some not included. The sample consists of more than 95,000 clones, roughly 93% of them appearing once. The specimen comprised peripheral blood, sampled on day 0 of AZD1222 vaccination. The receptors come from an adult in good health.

CDR3 sequence: CASSQSNHEQYF. In DNA form, the CDR3 reads TGTGCCAGCAGCCAATCGAACCACGAGCAGTACTTC. The rearrangement joins TRBV3-1 (or the pseudogene TRBV3-2) to TRBJ2-7; D ambiguous. Between the trimmed V and J ends, which lost 2 bases and 5 bases, there was a span of 7 bases. Germline V gene sequence: CDR1 LGHDT, CDR2 YNNKEL (reference sequence). The CDR3 spans 12 residues.

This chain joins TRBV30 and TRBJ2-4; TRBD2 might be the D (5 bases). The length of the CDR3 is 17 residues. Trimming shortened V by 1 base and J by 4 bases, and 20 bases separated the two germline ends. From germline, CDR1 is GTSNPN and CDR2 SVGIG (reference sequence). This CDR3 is CAWSGYRKERDKNIQYF. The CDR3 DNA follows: TGTGCCTGGAGTGGGTATCGGAAGGAACGGGATAAAAACATTCAGTACTTC.

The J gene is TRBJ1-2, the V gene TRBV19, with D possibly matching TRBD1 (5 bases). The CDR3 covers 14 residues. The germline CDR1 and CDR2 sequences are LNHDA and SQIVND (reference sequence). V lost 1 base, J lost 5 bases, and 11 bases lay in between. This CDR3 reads CASSIGDRGYGYTF. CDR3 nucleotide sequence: TGTGCCAGTAGTATAGGGGACCGAGGATATGGCTACACCTTC.

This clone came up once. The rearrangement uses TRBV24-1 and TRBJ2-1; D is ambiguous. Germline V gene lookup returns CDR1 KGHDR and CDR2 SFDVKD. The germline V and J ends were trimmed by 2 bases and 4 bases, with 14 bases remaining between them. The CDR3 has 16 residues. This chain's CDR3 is CATSDSVGPSYNEQFF. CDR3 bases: TGTGCCACCAGTGATTCCGTGGGTCCCTCGTACAATGAGCAGTTCTTC.

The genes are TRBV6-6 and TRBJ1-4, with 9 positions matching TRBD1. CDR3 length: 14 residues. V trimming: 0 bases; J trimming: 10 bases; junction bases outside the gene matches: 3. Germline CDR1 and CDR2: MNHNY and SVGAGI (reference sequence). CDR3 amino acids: CASSYSRQGVKLFF. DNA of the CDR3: TGTGCCAGCAGTTACTCGCGACAGGGGGTAAAACTGTTTTTT.